This T cell receptor beta chain appears in the sequencing data of a study of cytomegalovirus exposure and HLA in healthy donors. The V end was cut by 0 bases, the J end by 4 bases, with 10 bases between. This CDR3 is 14 amino acids long. Germline V gives CDR1 GTSNPN, CDR2 SVGIG (reference sequence). PCR used 60 Vbeta primers and 13 Jbeta primers. Here immunoSEQ multiplex PCR was the method, and the copy in TCRdb shows in-frame clones only, minus some. The table gives some 46,000 clones; the top ten clones make up about 8% of it. The study, taken as a whole, reports: In a later analysis, an Asian-associated ancestry cluster reportedly showed fewer N-insertions than the 666-donor mean. Later analysis identified a missense DCLRE1C variant that was linked to TCR beta V- and J-gene trimming. The authors confirmed in vitro that three CMV-associated chains were specific for CMV antigens.

Donors counted as nominally healthy when sampled, yet unrecorded immune exposures were likely. Of note for this clone: Its antigen is not known.

What was sequenced was PBMCs. The TCR comes from a male donor in good health and CMV-seronegative. The V call is TRBV30, the J call TRBJ1-5; D unclear. The CDR3 here is CAWSVRTKNQPQHF. The CDR3 DNA reads as TGTGCCTGGAGTGTAAGAACTAAAAATCAGCCCCAGCATTTT.